One sample yielded the 5 T cell receptor beta chains listed below, sequenced in a study of a mutant IDH1 vaccine in newly diagnosed glioma (dated by TCRdb to the early 2020s). The library was built by means of the immunoSEQ multiplex PCR assay. In its TCRdb copy, this immuneACCESS table keeps in-frame sequences only and misses some clones. Where compared with another copy, unresolved V genes explain less than half of these, and the others have no known cause. This sample is represented by 60,000 to 85,000 clones; 85% of them were singletons. In total, the top ten clones hold roughly 0.78% of the sample. Their cognate antigens are unknown. This specimen's time point label, per the study, means: week 23, last vaccination. A 20-mer mutant IDH1 peptide at 300 micrograms in Montanide made up each vaccine dose, which was injected subcutaneously together with topical imiquimod. Here the sequenced sample was PBMCs, taken from a glioma patient whose treatment included an IDH1 peptide vaccine. The source of these receptors is a woman aged 45 to 65 with glioma.

The chain links TRBV7-9 to TRBJ1-2; no firm D call. The CDR3 has 12 residues. In germline, CDR1 is SEHNR, CDR2 FQNEAQ (reference sequence). Trimming stripped 2 bases from V and 6 bases from J, with 7 bases between. CDR3 coding DNA: TGTGCCAGCAGCTTAACCCTTCATGGCTACACCTTC. This encodes CASSLTLHGYTF.

This chain links TRBV30 with TRBJ1-2; TRBD1 agrees at 7 bases. Germline V gene data show CDR1 as GTSNPN and CDR2 as SVGIG (reference sequence). V shed 3 bases, J shed 2 bases, and the junction held 3 bases outside the gene matches. This CDR3 has 13 amino acids. In DNA, the CDR3 is TGTGCCTGGAGGGGACAGACGAACTATGGCTACACCTTC. Protein sequence: CAWRGQTNYGYTF.

This chain connects TRBV5-6 to TRBJ2-1; TRBD2 might be the D (6 bases). CDR3 size: 15 residues. Germline V lookup: CDR1 SGHDT, CDR2 YYEEEE. V was trimmed by 2 bases and J by 7 bases, leaving 16 bases between them. This chain's CDR3 is CASSLLARAGNEQFF. CDR3 nucleotides: TGTGCCAGCAGCTTATTGGCCAGGGCGGGGAATGAGCAGTTCTTC.

Here the CDR3 reads CASSLVGGTVYEQYF. CDR3 DNA sequence: TGTGCCAGCAGCTTAGTAGGAGGGACTGTGTACGAGCAGTACTTC. V is TRBV7-9 and J is TRBJ2-7, with D tentatively TRBD2 (6 bases). CDR1 is SEHNR, CDR2 FQNEAQ, per germline (reference sequence). The CDR3 has 15 residues. V lost 1 base, J lost 4 bases, and 14 bases lay in between.

This clone has only one observation. The genes are TRBV27 and TRBJ1-5; no definite D call. This CDR3 has 16 amino acids. CDR1 MNHEY and CDR2 SMNVEV come from the germline V gene (reference sequence). V dropped 0 bases and J dropped 0 bases, with 9 bases sitting between them. CDR3 DNA sequence: TGTGCCAGCAGTTTATCGGCACCCTATAGCAATCAGCCCCAGCATTTT. It translates to CASSLSAPYSNQPQHF.